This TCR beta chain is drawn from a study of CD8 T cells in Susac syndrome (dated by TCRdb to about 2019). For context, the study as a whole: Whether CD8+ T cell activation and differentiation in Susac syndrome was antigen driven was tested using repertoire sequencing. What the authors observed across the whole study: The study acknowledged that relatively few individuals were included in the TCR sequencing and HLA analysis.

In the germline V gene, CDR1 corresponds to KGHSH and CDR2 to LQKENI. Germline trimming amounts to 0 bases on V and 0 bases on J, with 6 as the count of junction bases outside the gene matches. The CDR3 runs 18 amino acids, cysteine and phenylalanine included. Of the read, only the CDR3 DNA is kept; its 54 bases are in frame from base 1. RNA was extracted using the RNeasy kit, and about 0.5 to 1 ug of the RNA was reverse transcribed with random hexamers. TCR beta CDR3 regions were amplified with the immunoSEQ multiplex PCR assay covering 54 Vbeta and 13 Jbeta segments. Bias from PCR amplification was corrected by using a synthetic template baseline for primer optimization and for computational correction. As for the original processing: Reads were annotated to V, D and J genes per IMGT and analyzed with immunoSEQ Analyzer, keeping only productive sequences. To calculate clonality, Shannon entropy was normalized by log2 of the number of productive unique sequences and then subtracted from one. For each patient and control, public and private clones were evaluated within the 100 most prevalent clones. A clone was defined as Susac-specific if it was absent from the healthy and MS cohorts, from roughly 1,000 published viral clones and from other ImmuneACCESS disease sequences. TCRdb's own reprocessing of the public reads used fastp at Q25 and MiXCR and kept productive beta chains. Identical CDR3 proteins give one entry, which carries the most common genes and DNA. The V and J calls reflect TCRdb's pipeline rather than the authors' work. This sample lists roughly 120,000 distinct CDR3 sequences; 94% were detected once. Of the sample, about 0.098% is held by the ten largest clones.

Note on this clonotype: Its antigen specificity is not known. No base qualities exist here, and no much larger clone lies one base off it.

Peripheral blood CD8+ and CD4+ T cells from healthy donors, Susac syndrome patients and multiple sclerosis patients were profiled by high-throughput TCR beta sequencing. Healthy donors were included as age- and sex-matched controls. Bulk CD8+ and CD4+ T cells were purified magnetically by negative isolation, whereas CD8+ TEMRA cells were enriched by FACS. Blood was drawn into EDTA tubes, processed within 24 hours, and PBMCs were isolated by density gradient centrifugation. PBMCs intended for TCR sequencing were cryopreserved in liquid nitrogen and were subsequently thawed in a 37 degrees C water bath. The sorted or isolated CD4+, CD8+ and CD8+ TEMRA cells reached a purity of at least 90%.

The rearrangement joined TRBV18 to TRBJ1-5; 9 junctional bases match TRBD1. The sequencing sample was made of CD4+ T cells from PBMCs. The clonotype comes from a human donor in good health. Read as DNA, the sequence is TGTGCCAGCTCACCACCGGGACAGGGTTTAAATAGCAATCAGCCCCAGCATTTT. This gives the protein CASSPPGQGLNSNQPQHF. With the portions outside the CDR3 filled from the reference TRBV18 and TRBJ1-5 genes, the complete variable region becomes NAGVMQNPRHLVRRRGQEARLRCSPMKGHSHVYWYRQLPEEGLKFMVYLQKENIIDESGMPKERFSAEFPKEGPSILRIQQVVRGDSAAYFCASSPPGQGLNSNQPQHFGDGTRLSIL.